One sample yielded the 31 T cell receptor beta chains listed below, sequenced in a study of cytomegalovirus exposure and HLA in healthy donors. With 60 Vbeta and 13 Jbeta primers, the PCR was carried out. The table came from immunoSEQ multiplex PCR; TCRdb's copy has only in-frame clones and leaves some out. The sample contains 150,000 to 200,000 clones, roughly 77% of which appear only once. The sample consisted of PBMCs. These receptors all come from a woman in her forties or fifties in good health and CMV-seronegative.

V gene TRBV11-2 combines with J gene TRBJ2-4; 8 positions agree with TRBD1. The V gene's germline CDR1 is SGHAT and CDR2 FQNNGV. The CDR3 length is 13 residues. With 5 bases clipped from V and 7 bases from J, the junction kept 4 bases outside the gene matches. As DNA, the CDR3 is TGTGCCAGCAGCGGACAGGGAGGTAACATTCAGTACTTC. Its translation: CASSGQGGNIQYF.

This clone appeared a few times. The chain joins TRBV6-1 to TRBJ1-5; D possibly corresponds to TRBD1 (5 bases). Germline loops: CDR1 MNHNS, CDR2 SASEGT. The CDR3 is made up of 13 amino acids. V shed 6 bases and J shed 5 bases, with 11 bases lying between them. Here the CDR3 reads CASRQVGHQPQHF. Here the CDR3 DNA reads TGTGCCAGCAGACAGGTTGGTCATCAGCCCCAGCATTTT.

V and J are TRBV29-1 and TRBJ2-5, with D maybe TRBD2 (6 bases). The V gene's germline CDR1 is SQVTM and CDR2 ANQGSEA. The germline V and J ends were trimmed by 3 bases and 4 bases, with 9 bases remaining between them. The CDR3 extends over 12 amino acids. CDR3 in amino acids: CSVDRGGETQYF. CDR3 nucleotides: TGCAGCGTTGATCGGGGAGGAGAGACCCAGTACTTC.

V gene TRBV5-1 combines with J gene TRBJ1-1; no firm D call. Germline CDR1 SGHRS, CDR2 YFSETQ. Trimming shortened V by 10 bases and J by 5 bases, and 21 bases separated the two germline ends. This CDR3 spans 14 amino acids. Here the CDR3 DNA reads TGCGCCTCCTTTGGTGGGCAGCCGGGAACTGAAGCTTTCTTT. Translating gives CASFGGQPGTEAFF.

V usage is TRBV19 and J usage is TRBJ2-3; D might be TRBD2 (6 bases). Trimming took off 3 bases at V and 1 base at J, with 20 bases between the two ends. Germline-derived CDR1 and CDR2 are LNHDA and SQIVND (reference sequence). CDR3 length: 18 residues. As DNA, the CDR3 is TGTGCCAGTAGTATCTACGGGCTGGGGGAGGATCGCACAGATACGCAGTATTTT. This sequence encodes CASSIYGLGEDRTDTQYF.

The V call is TRBV7-2, the J call TRBJ1-2, with TRBD1 as a possible D gene (5 bases). Germline CDR1 is SGHTA and CDR2 is FQGNSA. V was cut by 8 bases and J by 3 bases, with 16 bases left in between. The CDR3 has 14 residues. The CDR3 protein is CASGNRNEYYGYTF. CDR3 DNA sequence: TGTGCCAGCGGCAACAGGAATGAGTACTATGGCTACACCTTC.

The rearrangement uses TRBV6-5 and TRBJ2-3; weak D call: TRBD2 (6 bases). The germline V and J ends were trimmed by 0 bases and 2 bases, with 12 bases remaining between them. Germline assignment: CDR1 MNHEY and CDR2 SVGAGI. CDR3 length equals 16 residues. CDR3 region: CASSYSRPGATDTQYF. The CDR3 DNA is TGTGCCAGCAGTTACTCAAGACCGGGAGCCACAGATACGCAGTATTTT.

This chain uses TRBV7-2 with TRBJ1-3, with D possibly TRBD1 on 5 matching bases. Trimming removed 3 bases from V and 8 bases from J, with 20 bases in between. The length of the CDR3 is 16 residues. Germline CDR1 and CDR2: SGHTA and FQGNSA. DNA for the CDR3: TGTGCCAGCAGCTTGGACAATAGAGTTTGGGAGGACACCATATATTTT. As protein: CASSLDNRVWEDTIYF.

Here the CDR3 DNA reads TGTGCCAGCAGCTGGGGACAACCAGACAATGAGCAGTTCTTC. This encodes CASSWGQPDNEQFF. V is TRBV7-6 and J is TRBJ2-1, with D possibly matching TRBD1 (6 bases). Germline lookup yields CDR1 SGHVS and CDR2 FNYEAQ. This CDR3 spans 14 amino acids. The ends were cut back, 4 bases at V and 5 bases at J, with 12 bases in the middle.

The rearrangement uses TRBV4-2 and TRBJ2-3; perhaps TRBD2 as D (5 bases). The CDR3 is made up of 15 amino acids. Germline CDR1 is LGHNA and CDR2 is YNFKEQ. The V end was cut by 8 bases, the J end by 0 bases, with 15 bases between. The chain's CDR3 is CASGIGGPSTDTQYF. The CDR3 nucleotides are TGTGCCAGCGGGATCGGCGGGCCTAGCACAGATACGCAGTATTTT.

The gene calls are TRBV15 and TRBJ2-5, with D possibly TRBD1 on 6 matching bases. The V and J ends lost 8 bases and 0 bases respectively, with 7 bases between them. The CDR3 is 12 amino acids. CDR1 LNHNV and CDR2 YYDKDF come from the germline V gene (reference sequence). The CDR3 protein is CATHRDQETQYF. CDR3 DNA: TGTGCCACCCACAGGGACCAAGAGACCCAGTACTTC.

This clone occurred once. J is TRBJ1-2 and V is TRBV11-2, with no clear D. The germline V gene encodes CDR1 SGHAT and CDR2 FQNNGV. The CDR3 extends over 15 amino acids. Trimming took 0 bases from V and 4 from J, leaving 12 bases between them. CDR3: CASSLDTPSFYGYTF. CDR3 coding DNA: TGTGCCAGCAGCTTAGATACACCGTCCTTCTATGGCTACACCTTC. Based on the CDR3 plus reference TRBV11-2 and TRBJ1-2, the full variable domain is EAGVAQSPRYKIIEKRQSVAFWCNPISGHATLYWYQQILGQGPKLLIQFQNNGVVDDSQLPKDRFSAERLKGVDSTLKIQPAKLEDSAVYLCASSLDTPSFYGYTFGSGTRLTVV.

The sample holds a few counts of this clone. This chain links TRBV6-6 with TRBJ1-6; TRBD1 might be the D (5 bases). This CDR3 comprises 12 residues. The germline V gene has CDR1 MNHNY and CDR2 SVGAGI (reference sequence). V was trimmed by 6 bases and J by 9 bases, leaving 9 bases between them. The CDR3 reads CASRGVGSPLHF. The CDR3 DNA follows: TGTGCCAGCAGAGGGGTAGGTTCACCCCTCCACTTT.

This chain connects TRBV6-1 to TRBJ1-5; 9 bases align to TRBD1. Germline loops: CDR1 MNHNS, CDR2 SASEGT. The CDR3 length is 15 residues. V shed 8 bases and J 1 base; nucleotides not matched to a gene: 6. For the CDR3, the DNA is TGTGCCAGCGGAACAGGGGGCGGAAGCAATCAGCCCCAGCATTTT. This sequence encodes CASGTGGGSNQPQHF.

V is TRBV6-1 and J is TRBJ1-1, with TRBD1 identical over 8 bases. CDR1 is MNHNS, CDR2 SASEGT, per germline. The CDR3 is 14 residues long. V lost 7 bases to trimming and J lost 5 bases; unmatched junction nucleotides: 9. CDR3 in DNA: TGTGCCAGCAAGCACGGGACAGGAAGGACTGAAGCTTTCTTT. Translated: CASKHGTGRTEAFF.

The gene calls are TRBV4-1 and TRBJ2-7; D is undetermined. Germline assignment: CDR1 MGHRA and CDR2 YSYEKL. V lost 4 bases to trimming and J lost 0 bases, with 10 bases between them. The CDR3 covers 14 residues. Here the CDR3 DNA reads TGCGCCAGCAGCCCCGTCGGGTTCTCCTACGAGCAGTACTTC. Translated: CASSPVGFSYEQYF.

This clone is a singleton in its sample. J is TRBJ2-3 and V is TRBV5-1, with 8 bases that match TRBD2. The germline V gene has CDR1 SGHRS and CDR2 YFSETQ. V lost 1 base to trimming and J lost 3 bases; unmatched junction nucleotides: 1. The CDR3 is 14 amino acids. The CDR3 spells CASSLTSGTDTQYF. CDR3 DNA: TGCGCCAGCAGCTTGACTAGCGGTACAGATACGCAGTATTTT.

The chain employs TRBV28 and TRBJ2-7; 14 positions match TRBD2. Germline V lookup: CDR1 MDHEN, CDR2 SYDVKM. With 3 bases clipped from V and 4 bases from J, the junction kept 20 bases outside the gene matches. CDR3 size: 21 residues. CDR3 DNA sequence: TGTGCCAGCAGTTTGGGGCCCGGGACTAGCGGGGGCCCGCCGCCCTTTTACGAGCAGTACTTC. Translating gives CASSLGPGTSGGPPPFYEQYF.

This clone was seen more than once but under ten times. This chain uses TRBV5-1 with TRBJ1-4; TRBD1 aligns across 7 bases. Germline loops: CDR1 SGHRS, CDR2 YFSETQ. This CDR3 is built from 14 residues. The junction had 7 bases not matched to a gene; V was cut back by 6 bases and J by 5 bases. CDR3 loop: CASTRGTENEKLFF. CDR3 nucleotides: TGCGCCAGCACCCGGGGGACAGAAAATGAAAAACTGTTTTTT.

This clone was seen a single time. V and J are TRBV19 and TRBJ2-5; no reliable D call. V lost 3 bases and J lost 0, with 2 bases in between. Looked up from germline, CDR1 is LNHDA and CDR2 is SQIVND (reference sequence). This CDR3 has 12 amino acids. CDR3 amino acids: CASSIDQETQYF. The CDR3 region has the DNA TGTGCCAGTAGTATCGACCAAGAGACCCAGTACTTC.

This chain links TRBV19 with TRBJ1-1, with 7 bases matching TRBD1. This CDR3 region has 16 residues. Looked up from germline, CDR1 is LNHDA and CDR2 is SQIVND (reference sequence). J lost 4 bases, V lost 5 bases, and 13 bases had no gene match. The CDR3 is CASSPPTLTGSTEAFF. CDR3 DNA: TGTGCCAGTAGTCCCCCCACACTGACAGGGAGCACTGAAGCTTTCTTT.

The V gene is TRBV27, the J gene TRBJ1-5; D is uncertain. The germline V and J ends were trimmed by 5 bases and 5 bases, with 10 bases remaining between them. Germline V gene lookup returns CDR1 MNHEY and CDR2 SMNVEV (reference sequence). CDR3 length: 13 amino acids. The DNA of the CDR3 is TGTGCCAGCAGTGAGAAGCGTTATCAGCCCCAGCATTTT. This encodes CASSEKRYQPQHF.

The chain joins TRBV2 to TRBJ1-2, with a tentative D call TRBD1 (5 bases). Germline V gene sequence: CDR1 SNHLY, CDR2 FYNNEI. This CDR3 is 14 amino acids long. Trimming took 4 bases from V and 4 from J, leaving 13 bases between them. CDR3 sequence reads: CASSVRGVPYGYTF. The DNA of the CDR3 is TGTGCCAGCAGTGTTCGGGGGGTCCCCTATGGCTACACCTTC.

This clone was seen more than once but under ten times. The chain has TRBV10-1 and TRBJ1-2, with TRBD1 matching over 9 bases. CDR3 length: 14 amino acids. The V segment lost 7 bases and the J segment 4 bases; nucleotides outside the gene matches: 7. CDR1 and CDR2 from the germline V gene are WNHNN and SYGVQD (reference sequence). CDR3 nucleotide sequence: TGCGCCAGCACACAGGGGGCGCGAAGCTATGGCTACACCTTC. Amino acids: CASTQGARSYGYTF.

The V gene is TRBV7-2, the J gene TRBJ1-2; 9 nucleotides line up with TRBD1. CDR1 and CDR2 (germline): SGHTA, FQGNSA. V lost 4 bases to trimming and J lost 5 bases; unmatched junction nucleotides: 2. The CDR3 runs to 13 residues. The CDR3 sequence is CASSSTGGYGYTF. CDR3 in DNA: TGTGCCAGCAGCTCGACAGGGGGGTATGGCTACACCTTC.

The V gene is TRBV6-5, the J gene TRBJ2-7, with a tentative D call TRBD1 (5 bases). Germline V CDR1 and CDR2: MNHEY, SVGAGI. The V end was cut by 2 bases, the J end by 5 bases, with 10 bases between. CDR3 size: 13 residues. As DNA, the CDR3 is TGTGCCAGCAGTTACATCAGGGCGCACGAGCAGTACTTC. Encoded protein: CASSYIRAHEQYF.

This chain connects TRBV5-1 to TRBJ1-1, with D possibly matching TRBD1 (5 bases). Trimming took off 4 bases at V and 3 bases at J, with 19 bases between the two ends. The CDR3 contains 16 residues. Germline V lookup: CDR1 SGHRS, CDR2 YFSETQ. The CDR3 nucleotides are TGCGCCAGCAGCCAAGAGAGAGGAAGCAGGGACACTGAAGCTTTCTTT. Residues: CASSQERGSRDTEAFF.

The chain is built from TRBV6-5 and TRBJ2-3, with D maybe TRBD1 (6 bases). This CDR3 contains 16 residues. The germline V and J ends were trimmed by 2 bases and 2 bases, with 14 bases remaining between them. Germline V CDR1 and CDR2: MNHEY, SVGAGI. DNA for the CDR3: TGTGCCAGCAGTTACGTTTGGGGGCTCAACACAGATACGCAGTATTTT. The encoded protein is CASSYVWGLNTDTQYF.

This sequence joins TRBV5-1 and TRBJ2-7; perhaps TRBD1 as D (5 bases). CDR1 SGHRS and CDR2 YFSETQ come from the germline V gene. The CDR3 consists of 15 residues. Trimming stripped 0 bases from V and 3 bases from J, with 13 bases between. The chain's CDR3 is CASSLDRLQGYEQYF. DNA of the CDR3: TGCGCCAGCAGCTTGGATCGGCTGCAGGGCTACGAGCAGTACTTC.

V usage is TRBV11-2 and J usage is TRBJ2-3; D gene ambiguous. Between the trimmed V and J ends, which lost 3 bases and 3 bases, there was a span of 7 bases. This CDR3 has 13 amino acids. Germline lookup yields CDR1 SGHAT and CDR2 FQNNGV. This CDR3 is CASSFLRTDTQYF. DNA of the CDR3: TGTGCCAGCAGCTTTCTGCGGACAGATACGCAGTATTTT.

The chain has TRBV7-2 and TRBJ2-7; D not resolved. The germline CDR1 and CDR2 sequences are SGHTA and FQGNSA. V dropped 4 bases and J dropped 6 bases, with 10 bases sitting between them. The CDR3 has 12 amino acids. The CDR3 is CASSSLAAEQYF. DNA of the CDR3: TGTGCCAGCAGCTCGTTGGCGGCCGAGCAGTACTTC.